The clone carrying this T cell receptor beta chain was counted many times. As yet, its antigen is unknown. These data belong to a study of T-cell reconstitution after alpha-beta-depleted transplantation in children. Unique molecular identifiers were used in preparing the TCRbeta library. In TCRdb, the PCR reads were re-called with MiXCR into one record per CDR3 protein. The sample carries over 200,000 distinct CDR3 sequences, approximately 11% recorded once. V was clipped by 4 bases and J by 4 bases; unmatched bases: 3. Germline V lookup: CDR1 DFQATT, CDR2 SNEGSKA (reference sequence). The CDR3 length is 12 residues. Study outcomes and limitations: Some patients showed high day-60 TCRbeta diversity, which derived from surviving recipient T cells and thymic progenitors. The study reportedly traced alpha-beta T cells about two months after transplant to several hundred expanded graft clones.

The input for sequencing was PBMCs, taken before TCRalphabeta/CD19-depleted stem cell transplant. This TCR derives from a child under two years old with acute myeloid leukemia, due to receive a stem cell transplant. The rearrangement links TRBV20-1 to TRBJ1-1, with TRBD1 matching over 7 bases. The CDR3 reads CSAKTGVTEAFF. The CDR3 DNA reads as TGCAGTGCTAAAACAGGGGTCACTGAAGCTTTCTTT.